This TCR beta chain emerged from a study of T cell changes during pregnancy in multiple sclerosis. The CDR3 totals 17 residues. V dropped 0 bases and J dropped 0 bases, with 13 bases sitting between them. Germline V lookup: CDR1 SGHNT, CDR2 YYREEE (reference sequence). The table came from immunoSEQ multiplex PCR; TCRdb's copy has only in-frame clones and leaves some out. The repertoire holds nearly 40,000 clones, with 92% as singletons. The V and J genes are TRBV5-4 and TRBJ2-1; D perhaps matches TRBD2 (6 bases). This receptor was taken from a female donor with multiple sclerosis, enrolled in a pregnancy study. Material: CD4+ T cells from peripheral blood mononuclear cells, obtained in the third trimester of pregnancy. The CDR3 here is CASSLVVAVGSYNEQFF. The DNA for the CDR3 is TGTGCCAGCAGCTTGGTAGTAGCGGTTGGCTCCTACAATGAGCAGTTCTTC.